These T cell receptor beta chains were read from a single sample in a study of Graves' ophthalmopathy and Graves' hyperthyroidism. MiXCR, run by TCRdb on the multiplex PCR reads, gives a single entry per CDR3 protein. The repertoire consists of around 660,000 distinct CDR3 sequences, with over 40% occurring once and the leading ten covering about 3.3%. Sequencing input: peripheral blood. These TCRs come from an adult man with Graves' ophthalmopathy. CDR3s include the opening cysteine and the closing phenylalanine or tryptophan. Each record gives: CDR3 protein, CDR3 DNA, J gene, V gene, clone size, D gene. The D gene is left open where the match is weak. The size field is filled for only some rows; it gives once, few, many or a size class.

CSVDRDSLSPAF | TGCAGCGTTGACCGGGACAGCCTTTCACCGGCCTTC | TRBJ1-2 | TRBV29-1 | many | TRBD1
CAISEGPGNQPQHF | TGTGCCATCAGTGAGGGACCAGGCAATCAGCCCCAGCATTTT | TRBJ1-5 | TRBV10-3 | . | .
CASSIGVGWGGDSYEQYF | TGTGCCAGTAGTATAGGAGTCGGCTGGGGCGGGGACTCCTACGAGCAGTACTTC | TRBJ2-7 | TRBV19 | . | .
CASSGDTQYF | TGTGCCAGCAGTGGGGATACGCAGTATTTT | TRBJ2-3 | TRBV25-1 | many | .
CASMTSGANYGYTF | TGCGCCAGCATGACTAGCGGGGCCAACTATGGCTACACCTTC | TRBJ1-2 | TRBV9 | . | .
CASSRGLVGNTIYF | TGTGCCAGTAGTAGGGGACTCGTCGGAAACACCATATATTTT | TRBJ1-3 | TRBV19 | many | .
CASSRQGDQETQYF | TGTGCCAGCAGCCGACAGGGGGACCAAGAGACCCAGTACTTC | TRBJ2-5 | TRBV2 | . | TRBD1
CASTRARGGAETQYF | TGTGCCAGCACTAGGGCTCGAGGGGGCGCAGAGACCCAGTACTTC | TRBJ2-5 | TRBV25-1 | . | TRBD1
CASSYQSEKLFF | TGTGCCAGCAGTTATCAATCAGAAAAACTGTTTTTT | TRBJ1-4 | TRBV12-3/TRBV12-4 | many | .
CATQETANTGELFF | TGTGCCACCCAAGAGACGGCGAACACCGGGGAGCTGTTTTTT | TRBJ2-2 | TRBV24-1 | many | .
CASSLGPYGRENTEAFF | TGTGCCAGCAGCTTAGGACCCTATGGGAGGGAGAACACTGAAGCTTTCTTT | TRBJ1-1 | TRBV11-2 | . | .
CSARRRSYNEQFF | TGCAGTGCTAGAAGGAGGTCCTACAATGAGCAGTTCTTC | TRBJ2-1 | TRBV20-1 | . | .
CASSPGKGVNTEAFF | TGTGCCAGCAGCCCAGGGAAAGGGGTGAACACTGAAGCTTTCTTT | TRBJ1-1 | TRBV3-1 | few | .
CASSTTGASEAFF | TGTGCCAGTAGCACGACAGGGGCAAGTGAAGCTTTCTTT | TRBJ1-1 | TRBV19 | many | TRBD1
CASSQAFEQYF | TGTGCCAGCAGCCAAGCGTTCGAGCAGTACTTC | TRBJ2-7 | TRBV14 | many | .
CSASDTGNTGELFF | TGCAGTGCTAGTGACACAGGGAACACCGGGGAGCTGTTTTTT | TRBJ2-2 | TRBV20-1 | few | .
CASIDPGMNTEAFF | TGCGCCAGCATAGACCCCGGGATGAACACTGAAGCTTTCTTT | TRBJ1-1 | TRBV10-2 | many | .
CASSPSYRANYGYTF | TGTGCCAGCAGCCCCTCTTACAGAGCTAACTATGGCTACACCTTC | TRBJ1-2 | TRBV11-2 | many | .
CASRKGLAGGSNTGELFF | TGTGCCAGCAGAAAGGGACTAGCGGGAGGATCGAACACCGGGGAGCTGTTTTTT | TRBJ2-2 | TRBV5-4 | . | TRBD2
CASSYGGYTF | TGTGCCAGCAGTTACGGCGGCTACACCTTC | TRBJ1-2 | TRBV6-6 | . | .
CASSQEGTSGRYEQYF | TGTGCCAGCAGCCAAGAAGGGACTAGCGGAAGATACGAGCAGTACTTC | TRBJ2-7 | TRBV5-5 | many | TRBD2
CASGFSGATNEKLFF | TGTGCTAGTGGTTTCTCCGGGGCAACTAATGAAAAACTGTTTTTT | TRBJ1-4 | TRBV12-5 | . | .
CASSILASGETQYF | TGTGCCAGTAGTATACTAGCGTCGGGGGAGACCCAGTACTTC | TRBJ2-5 | TRBV19 | many | .
CASSVDRSTEAFF | TGTGCCAGCAGCGTAGACAGGTCTACGGAAGCTTTCTTT | TRBJ1-1 | TRBV9 | many | .
CASSPPGGGNTIYF | TGTGCCAGCAGCCCACCCGGGGGCGGGAACACCATATATTTT | TRBJ1-3 | TRBV9 | many | .
CAISPEGTGSSYNSPLHF | TGTGCCATCAGTCCCGAGGGGACAGGGAGCTCCTATAATTCACCCCTCCACTTT | TRBJ1-6 | TRBV10-3 | . | TRBD1
CASSEAISGANVLTF | TGTGCCAGCAGTGAGGCAATCTCTGGGGCCAACGTCCTGACTTTC | TRBJ2-6 | TRBV6-1 | many | .
CASSPGENEQYF | TGTGCCAGCAGCCCAGGGGAGAACGAGCAGTACTTC | TRBJ2-7 | TRBV9 | . | .
CASSSGQGLGGYTF | TGTGCCAGCAGCTCCGGCCAGGGTTTGGGTGGCTACACCTTC | TRBJ1-2 | TRBV7-9 | many | .
CAISPGTDGEAFF | TGTGCCATCAGTCCCGGGACAGACGGTGAAGCTTTCTTT | TRBJ1-1 | TRBV10-3 | . | TRBD1
CASSLTGGAEAFF | TGTGCCAGCAGTTTGACCGGAGGCGCTGAAGCTTTCTTT | TRBJ1-1 | TRBV12-3/TRBV12-4 | many | .
CASSLGAPSYEQYF | TGTGCCAGCAGCCTAGGGGCCCCATCCTACGAGCAGTACTTC | TRBJ2-7 | TRBV9 | . | .
CASSIGTGGRTEAFF | TGTGCCAGTAGTATCGGGACAGGGGGCAGGACTGAAGCTTTCTTT | TRBJ1-1 | TRBV19 | . | TRBD1
CASSLGPGLSYEQYF | TGTGCCAGCTCCCTAGGCCCGGGACTAAGCTACGAGCAGTACTTC | TRBJ2-7 | TRBV7-3 | . | TRBD2
CASSDSPNTQYF | TGTGCCAGCAGTGATAGTCCAAATACGCAGTATTTT | TRBJ2-3 | TRBV25-1 | many | .
CASIGELFF | TGTGCCAGCATTGGGGAGCTGTTTTTT | TRBJ2-2 | TRBV2 | . | .
CASSYHQNSPLHF | TGTGCCAGCAGTTACCACCAGAATTCACCCCTCCACTTT | TRBJ1-6 | TRBV6-5 | . | .
CASSGAREQYF | TGTGCCAGCAGCGGGGCGCGGGAGCAGTACTTC | TRBJ2-7 | TRBV9 | . | .
CASSEYGELFF | TGTGCCAGCAGTGAATACGGGGAGCTGTTTTTT | TRBJ2-2 | TRBV25-1 | . | .
CASSLEGQDPYGYTF | TGCGCCAGCAGCTTGGAGGGACAGGATCCCTATGGCTACACCTTC | TRBJ1-2 | TRBV5-1 | many | TRBD1
CASIEGGQETQYF | TGTGCCAGCATCGAAGGCGGCCAAGAGACCCAGTACTTC | TRBJ2-5 | TRBV2 | once | .
CAISLAAYYEQYF | TGTGCCATCAGTTTAGCGGCTTACTACGAGCAGTACTTC | TRBJ2-7 | TRBV10-3 | . | .
CASSALGTKGADYFYGYTF | TGCGCCAGCAGTGCCCTCGGGACAAAGGGTGCCGACTATTTCTATGGCTACACCTTC | TRBJ1-2 | TRBV10-2 | many | .
CASSFSLYEQYF | TGTGCCAGCAGTTTCAGTCTCTACGAGCAGTACTTC | TRBJ2-7 | TRBV6-6 | . | .
CASSLLGHGSRVRSTEAFF | TGTGCCAGCAGCTTGTTGGGTCACGGGAGTAGGGTACGAAGCACTGAAGCTTTCTTT | TRBJ1-1 | TRBV5-6 | few | .